This TCR beta chain was observed in a study of T cell changes during pregnancy in multiple sclerosis (dated by TCRdb to about 2019). Concerning the study at large: The study looked at changes in the T cell repertoire across pregnancy in women with multiple sclerosis.

CDR1 and CDR2 were assigned from the germline V gene as SQVTM and ANQGSEA. V and J lose 1 base and 7 bases, and a span of 10 bases separates them. CDR3 length: 13 amino acids, cysteine to phenylalanine. Only the CDR3 part of the read is kept: 39 bases, read in frame from the first base. The library was produced with the immunoSEQ multiplex PCR assay. This is the immuneACCESS table as TCRdb keeps it, with only in-frame sequences that have V and J called. A part of the clones is gone; compared with another copy, unresolved V genes explain less than half, and the rest is unexplained. Present in this sample are about 43,000 clones, around 90% of which were seen just once. The top ten clonotypes cover approximately 1.3% of the sample. Turning to this clone: Its antigen target is currently unknown. Base-call qualities are not available, and no considerably larger clone is one nucleotide away.

The chain is made from TRBV29-1 and TRBJ1-4; the best D guess is TRBD1, with 5 bases matching. Sequenced: PBMCs (not recorded whether the cells were cultured). The clonotype originates from a female donor with multiple sclerosis, enrolled in a pregnancy study. The CDR3: CSVEAPRGEKLFF. Here is the DNA: TGCAGCGTTGAAGCCCCTAGGGGTGAAAAACTGTTTTTT.